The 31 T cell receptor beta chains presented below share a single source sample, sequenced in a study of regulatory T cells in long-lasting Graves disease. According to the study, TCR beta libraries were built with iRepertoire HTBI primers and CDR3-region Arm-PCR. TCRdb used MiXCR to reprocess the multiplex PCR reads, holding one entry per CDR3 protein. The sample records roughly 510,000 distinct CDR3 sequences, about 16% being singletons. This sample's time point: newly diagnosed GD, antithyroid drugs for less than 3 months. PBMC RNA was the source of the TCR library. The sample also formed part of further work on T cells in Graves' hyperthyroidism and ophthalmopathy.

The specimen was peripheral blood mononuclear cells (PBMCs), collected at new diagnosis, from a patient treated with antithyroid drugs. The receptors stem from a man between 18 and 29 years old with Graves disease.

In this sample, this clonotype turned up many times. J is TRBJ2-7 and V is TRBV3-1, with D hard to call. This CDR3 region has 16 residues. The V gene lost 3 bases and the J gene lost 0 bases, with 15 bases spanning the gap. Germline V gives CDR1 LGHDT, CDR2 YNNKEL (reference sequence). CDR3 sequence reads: CASSHTFRHCSYEQYF. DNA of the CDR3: TGTGCCAGCAGCCATACCTTTCGGCATTGCTCCTACGAGCAGTACTTC.

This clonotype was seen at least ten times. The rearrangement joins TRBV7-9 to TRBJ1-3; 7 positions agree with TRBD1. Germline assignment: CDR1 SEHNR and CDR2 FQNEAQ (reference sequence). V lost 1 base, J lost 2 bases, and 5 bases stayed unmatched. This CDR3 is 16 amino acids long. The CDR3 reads CASSLDRGGAGNTIYF. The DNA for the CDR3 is TGTGCCAGCAGCTTAGACAGGGGTGGAGCTGGAAACACCATATATTTT.

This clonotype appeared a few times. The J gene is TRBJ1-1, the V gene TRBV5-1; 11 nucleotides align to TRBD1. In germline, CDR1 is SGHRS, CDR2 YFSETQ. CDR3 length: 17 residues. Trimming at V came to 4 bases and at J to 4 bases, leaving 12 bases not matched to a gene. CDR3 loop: CASSPPDRGQGFTEAFF. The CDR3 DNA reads TGCGCCAGCAGCCCTCCGGACAGGGGGCAAGGGTTCACTGAAGCTTTCTTT.

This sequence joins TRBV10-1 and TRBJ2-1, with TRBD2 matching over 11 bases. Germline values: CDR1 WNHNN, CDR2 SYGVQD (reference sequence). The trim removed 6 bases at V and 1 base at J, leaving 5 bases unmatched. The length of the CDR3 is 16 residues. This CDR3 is CASSRTSGPSYNEQFF. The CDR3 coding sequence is TGCGCCAGCAGCCGGACTAGCGGGCCGTCCTACAATGAGCAGTTCTTC.

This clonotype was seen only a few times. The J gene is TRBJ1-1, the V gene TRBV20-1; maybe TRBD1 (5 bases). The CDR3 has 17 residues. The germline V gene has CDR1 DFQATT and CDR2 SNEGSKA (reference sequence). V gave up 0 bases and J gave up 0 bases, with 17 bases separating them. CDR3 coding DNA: TGCAGTGCTAGAGATGGGGCGTCGAGCGTCATGAACACTGAAGCTTTCTTT. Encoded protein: CSARDGASSVMNTEAFF.

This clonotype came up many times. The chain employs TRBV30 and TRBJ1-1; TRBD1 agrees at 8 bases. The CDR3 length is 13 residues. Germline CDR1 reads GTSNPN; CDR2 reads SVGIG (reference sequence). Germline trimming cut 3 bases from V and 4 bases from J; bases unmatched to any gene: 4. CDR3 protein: CAWSPGTGTEAFF. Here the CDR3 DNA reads TGTGCCTGGAGCCCTGGGACAGGCACTGAAGCTTTCTTT.

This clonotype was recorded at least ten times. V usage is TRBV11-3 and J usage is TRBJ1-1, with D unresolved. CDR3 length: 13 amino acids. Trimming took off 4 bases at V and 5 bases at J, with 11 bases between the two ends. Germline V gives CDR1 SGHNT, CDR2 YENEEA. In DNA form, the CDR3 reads TGTGCCAGCAGCTCGGATGGTGGAACTGAAGCTTTCTTT. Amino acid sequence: CASSSDGGTEAFF.

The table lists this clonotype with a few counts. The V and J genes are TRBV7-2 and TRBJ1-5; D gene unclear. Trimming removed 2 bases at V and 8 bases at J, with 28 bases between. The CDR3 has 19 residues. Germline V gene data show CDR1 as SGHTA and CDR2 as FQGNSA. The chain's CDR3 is CASSLRPRRSPGDTEPQHF. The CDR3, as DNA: TGTGCCAGCAGCTTACGACCTCGTAGGTCCCCCGGGGATACGGAGCCCCAGCATTTT.

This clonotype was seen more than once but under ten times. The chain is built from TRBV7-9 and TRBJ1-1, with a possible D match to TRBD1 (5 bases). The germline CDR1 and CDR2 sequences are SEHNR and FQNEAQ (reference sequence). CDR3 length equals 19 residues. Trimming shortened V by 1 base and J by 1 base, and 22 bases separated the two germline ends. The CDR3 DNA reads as TGTGCCAGCAGCTTAGTCGGTGGCCGTCAGGGCTACGAGAACACTGAAGCTTTCTTT. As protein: CASSLVGGRQGYENTEAFF.

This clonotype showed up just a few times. The CDR3 DNA reads TGCAGTGCTAGGGGAGGGGGGAGGTGGGGTAGCGAGCAGTACTTC. Protein sequence: CSARGGGRWGSEQYF. V is TRBV20-1 and J is TRBJ2-7; possibly TRBD2 for D (7 bases). V was clipped by 3 bases and J by 6 bases, with 21 bases between them. Germline CDR1 DFQATT, CDR2 SNEGSKA (reference sequence). CDR3 length equals 15 residues.

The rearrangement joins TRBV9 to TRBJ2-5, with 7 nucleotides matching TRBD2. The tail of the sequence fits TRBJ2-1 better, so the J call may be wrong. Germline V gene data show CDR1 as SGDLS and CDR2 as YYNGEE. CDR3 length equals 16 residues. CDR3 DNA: TGTGCCAGCAGCGTAGAGGGACTATCCCCCGGAGGTGAGCAGTTCTTC. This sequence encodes CASSVEGLSPGGEQFF.

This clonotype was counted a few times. The CDR3 DNA follows: TGCGCCAGCAGCCCGAGCGGCGGGAGAGATACCTACGAGCAGTACTTC. The encoded protein is CASSPSGGRDTYEQYF. The chain links TRBV5-1 to TRBJ2-7, with TRBD2 matching 7 bases. Germline V gene lookup returns CDR1 SGHRS and CDR2 YFSETQ. The CDR3 extends over 16 amino acids. Trimming cost V 4 bases and J 2 bases; bases outside gene matches: 12.

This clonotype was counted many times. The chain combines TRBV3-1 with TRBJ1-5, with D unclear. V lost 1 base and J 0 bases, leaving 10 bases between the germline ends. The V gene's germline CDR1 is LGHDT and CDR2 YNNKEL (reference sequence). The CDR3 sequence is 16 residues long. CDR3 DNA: TGTGCCAGCAGCCAAGCAGGCCAAGATAGCAATCAGCCCCAGCATTTT. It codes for CASSQAGQDSNQPQHF.

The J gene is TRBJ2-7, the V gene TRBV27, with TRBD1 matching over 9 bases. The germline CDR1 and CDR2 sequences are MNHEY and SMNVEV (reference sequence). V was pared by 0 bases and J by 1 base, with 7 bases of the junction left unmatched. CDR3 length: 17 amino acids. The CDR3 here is CASSLSHGQGSSYEQYF. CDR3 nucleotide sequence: TGTGCCAGCAGTTTATCCCACGGACAGGGGAGTTCCTACGAGCAGTACTTC.

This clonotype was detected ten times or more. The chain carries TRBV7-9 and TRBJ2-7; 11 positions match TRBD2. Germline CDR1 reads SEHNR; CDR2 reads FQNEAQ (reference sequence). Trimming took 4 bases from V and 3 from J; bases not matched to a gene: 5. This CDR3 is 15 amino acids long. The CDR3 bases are TGTGCCAGCAGCTCGGGACTAGCGGAATTCTACGAGCAGTACTTC. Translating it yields CASSSGLAEFYEQYF. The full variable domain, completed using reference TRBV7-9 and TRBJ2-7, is DTGVSQNPRHKITKRGQNVTFRCDPISEHNRLYWYRQTLGQGPEFLTYFQNEAQLEKSRLLSDRFSAERPKGSFSTLEIQRTEQGDSAMYLCASSSGLAEFYEQYFGPGTRLTVT.

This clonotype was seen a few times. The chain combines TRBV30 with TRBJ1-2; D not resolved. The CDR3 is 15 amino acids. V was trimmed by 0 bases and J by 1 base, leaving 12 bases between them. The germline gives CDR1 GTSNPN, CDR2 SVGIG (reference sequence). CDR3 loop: CAWSVLALNNYGYTF. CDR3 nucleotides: TGTGCCTGGAGTGTACTGGCGCTTAATAACTATGGCTACACCTTC.

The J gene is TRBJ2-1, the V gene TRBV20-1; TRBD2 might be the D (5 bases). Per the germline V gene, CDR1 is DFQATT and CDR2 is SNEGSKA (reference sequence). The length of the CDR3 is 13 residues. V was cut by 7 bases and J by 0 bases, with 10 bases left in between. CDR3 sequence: CSVRESSYNEQFF. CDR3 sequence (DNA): TGCAGTGTTAGGGAGAGCTCCTACAATGAGCAGTTCTTC.

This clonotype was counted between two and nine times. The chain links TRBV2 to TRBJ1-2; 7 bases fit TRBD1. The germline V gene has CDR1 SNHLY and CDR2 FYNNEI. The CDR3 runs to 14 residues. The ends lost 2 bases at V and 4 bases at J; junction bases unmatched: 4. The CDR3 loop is CASSERGRGYGYTF. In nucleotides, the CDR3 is TGTGCCAGCAGTGAAAGGGGGCGCGGCTATGGCTACACCTTC. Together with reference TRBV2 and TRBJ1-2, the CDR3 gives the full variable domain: EPEVTQTPSHQVTQMGQEVILRCVPISNHLYFYWYRQILGQKVEFLVSFYNNEISEKSEIFDDQFSVERPDGSNFTLKIRSTKLEDSAMYFCASSERGRGYGYTFGSGTRLTVV.

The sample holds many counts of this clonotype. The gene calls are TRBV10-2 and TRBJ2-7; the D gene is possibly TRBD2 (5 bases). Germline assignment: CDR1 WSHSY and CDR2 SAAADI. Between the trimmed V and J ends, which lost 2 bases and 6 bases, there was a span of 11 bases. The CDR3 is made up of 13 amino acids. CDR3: CASSETTMGEQYF. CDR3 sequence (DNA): TGCGCCAGCAGTGAGACGACTATGGGCGAGCAGTACTTC.

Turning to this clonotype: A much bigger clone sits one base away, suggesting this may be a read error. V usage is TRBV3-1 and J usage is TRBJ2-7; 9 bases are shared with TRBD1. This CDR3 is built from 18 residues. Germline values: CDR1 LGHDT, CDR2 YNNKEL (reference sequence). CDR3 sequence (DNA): TGTGTCAGCAGCCTCTCGACTACCCCGGGACAGGGTCCCAACGAGCAGTACTTC. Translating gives CVSSLSTTPGQGPNEQYF.

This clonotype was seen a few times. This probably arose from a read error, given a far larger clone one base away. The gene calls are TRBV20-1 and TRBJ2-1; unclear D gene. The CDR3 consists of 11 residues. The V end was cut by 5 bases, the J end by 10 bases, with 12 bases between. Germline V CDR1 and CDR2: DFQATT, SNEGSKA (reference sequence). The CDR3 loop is CSAGVPDEQFF. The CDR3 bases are TGCAGTGCTGGGGTCCCGGACGAGCAGTTCTTC.

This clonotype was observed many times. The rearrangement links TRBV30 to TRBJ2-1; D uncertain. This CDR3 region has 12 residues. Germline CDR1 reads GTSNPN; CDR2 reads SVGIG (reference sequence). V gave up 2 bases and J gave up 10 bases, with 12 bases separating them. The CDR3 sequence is CAWSPPPAEQFF. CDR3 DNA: TGTGCCTGGAGTCCGCCCCCAGCCGAGCAGTTCTTC.

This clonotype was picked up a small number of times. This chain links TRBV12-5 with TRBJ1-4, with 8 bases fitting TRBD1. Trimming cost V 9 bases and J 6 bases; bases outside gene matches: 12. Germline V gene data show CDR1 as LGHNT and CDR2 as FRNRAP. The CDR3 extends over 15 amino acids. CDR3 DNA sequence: TGTGCTAGCCAGGGCAAGGACAGGGCGTATGAAAAACTGTTTTTT. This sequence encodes CASQGKDRAYEKLFF.

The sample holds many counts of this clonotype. DNA for the CDR3: TGCGCCAGCACCCAGGGAGGTAACAATGAGCAGTTCTTC. Its protein is CASTQGGNNEQFF. The rearrangement joins TRBV5-1 to TRBJ2-1; D is perhaps TRBD2 (6 bases). V was cut by 6 bases and J by 5 bases, with 12 bases left in between. The germline CDR1 and CDR2 sequences are SGHRS and YFSETQ. The CDR3 is 13 residues long.

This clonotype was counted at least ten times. The CDR3 protein is CASSLVGQGAYNEQFF. DNA for the CDR3: TGTGCCAGCAGCTTGGTAGGACAGGGGGCTTACAATGAGCAGTTCTTC. This chain joins TRBV5-5 and TRBJ2-1, with 11 bases that match TRBD1. CDR1 SGHKS and CDR2 YYEKEE come from the germline V gene (reference sequence). V dropped 0 bases and J dropped 4; count of bases not matched to a gene: 3. The CDR3 covers 16 residues. The entire variable domain, with the rest obtained from reference TRBV5-5 and TRBJ2-1, is as follows: DAGVTQSPTHLIKTRGQQVTLRCSPISGHKSVSWYQQVLGQGPQFIFQYYEKEERGRGNFPDRFSARQFPNYSSELNVNALLLGDSALYLCASSLVGQGAYNEQFFGPGTRLTVL.

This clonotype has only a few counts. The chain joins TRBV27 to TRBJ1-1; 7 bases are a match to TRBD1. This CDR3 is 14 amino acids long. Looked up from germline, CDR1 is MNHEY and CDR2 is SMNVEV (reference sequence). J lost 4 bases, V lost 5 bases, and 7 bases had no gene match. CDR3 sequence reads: CASSLSRDSTEAFF. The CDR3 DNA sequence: TGTGCCAGCAGTCTCTCCCGGGACAGCACTGAAGCTTTCTTT.

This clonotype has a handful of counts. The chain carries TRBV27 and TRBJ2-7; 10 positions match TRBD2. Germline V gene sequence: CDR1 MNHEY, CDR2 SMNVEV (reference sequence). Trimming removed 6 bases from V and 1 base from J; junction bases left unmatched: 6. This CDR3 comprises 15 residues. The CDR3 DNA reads TGTGCCAGCAGCTCTTGGACTAGCGGTTCCTACGAGCAGTACTTC. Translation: CASSSWTSGSYEQYF.

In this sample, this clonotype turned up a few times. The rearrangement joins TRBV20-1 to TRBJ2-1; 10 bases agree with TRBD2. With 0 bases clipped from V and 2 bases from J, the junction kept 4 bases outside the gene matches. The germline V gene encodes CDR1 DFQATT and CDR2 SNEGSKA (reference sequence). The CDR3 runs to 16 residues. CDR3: CSAREAGGYAYNEQFF. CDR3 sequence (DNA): TGCAGTGCTAGAGAAGCGGGAGGGTACGCCTACAATGAGCAGTTCTTC.

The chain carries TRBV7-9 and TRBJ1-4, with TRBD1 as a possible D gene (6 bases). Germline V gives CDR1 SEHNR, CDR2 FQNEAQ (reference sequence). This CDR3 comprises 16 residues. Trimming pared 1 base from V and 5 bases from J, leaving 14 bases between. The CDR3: CASSLVTRGRNEKLFF. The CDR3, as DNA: TGTGCCAGCAGCTTAGTGACCAGGGGCAGGAATGAAAAACTGTTTTTT.

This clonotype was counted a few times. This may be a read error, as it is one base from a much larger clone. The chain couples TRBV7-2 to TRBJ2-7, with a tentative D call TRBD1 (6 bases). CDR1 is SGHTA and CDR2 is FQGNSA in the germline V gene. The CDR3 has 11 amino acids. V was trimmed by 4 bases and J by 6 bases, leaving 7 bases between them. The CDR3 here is CASSSRGEQYF. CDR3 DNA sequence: TGTGCCAGCAGCTCCAGGGGCGAGCAGTACTTC.

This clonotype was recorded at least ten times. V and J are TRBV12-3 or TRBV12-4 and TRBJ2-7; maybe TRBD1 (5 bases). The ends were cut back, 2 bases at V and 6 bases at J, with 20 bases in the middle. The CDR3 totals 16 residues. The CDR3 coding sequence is TGTGCCAGCAGTTTACGCGACAGTATCTTTGGATTCGAGCAGTACTTC. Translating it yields CASSLRDSIFGFEQYF.